Below are 6 T cell receptor beta chains sequenced from a single sample in a study of human T cells and chemical hapten exposure (dated by TCRdb to the early 2020s). The library was prepared using RACE. TCRdb records NextSeq 500 as the sequencer. TCRdb applied fastp at Q25 and MiXCR to the public reads, then kept only in-frame beta chains. Under each unique CDR3 protein, matching rows form one entry showing the most common genes and DNA. The sample table shows some 380,000 distinct CDR3 sequences, and about 4.8% are seen once. In total, the top ten clones hold over 2% of the sample. The time point label, read with the paper, signifies: patch test 1, 2 weeks after DPC sensitization. The sample's treatment or condition label is to be understood as: therapeutic diphenylcyclopropenone sensitization with weekly scalp DPC. This specimen was whole blood, taken in connection with sensitization to the hapten diphenylcyclopropenone (DPC). Receptors were obtained from a woman between 45 and 65 years old with alopecia areata. Some clones in this sample may be carry-over from other donors' samples.

This clonotype was detected ten times or more. The chain combines TRBV5-1 with TRBJ2-7; no clear D gene. Germline loops: CDR1 SGHRS, CDR2 YFSETQ. Trimming cost V 4 bases and J 0 bases, with 8 bases left between them. The CDR3 is 13 residues long. Here the CDR3 DNA reads TGCGCCAGCAGCCCGCAGCCCTCCTACGAGCAGTACTTC. Its protein is CASSPQPSYEQYF.

This clonotype was counted at least ten times. The rearrangement links TRBV6-7 to TRBJ2-7, with no clear D. TRBV6-7 is marked as an open reading frame, function uncertain. V was clipped by 7 bases and J by 4 bases, with 14 bases between them. The CDR3 is 13 residues long. The CDR3 nucleotides read TGTGCCAGCACCTTCTCAAGGATGTACGAGCAGTACTTC. Its translation: CASTFSRMYEQYF.

In this sample, this clonotype turned up a few times. This chain uses TRBV20-1 with TRBJ1-2, with no clear D. The V gene's germline CDR1 is DFQATT and CDR2 SNEGSKA (reference sequence). V was trimmed by 4 bases and J by 3 bases, leaving 9 bases between them. The CDR3 runs to 12 residues. CDR3 in DNA: TGCAGTGCTAAGCCCGGCTACTATGGCTACACCTTC. Translation gives CSAKPGYYGYTF.

V usage is TRBV5-4 and J usage is TRBJ2-5, with 7 bases matching TRBD1. Germline CDR1 reads SGHNT; CDR2 reads YYREEE (reference sequence). This CDR3 has 14 residues. Trimming at V came to 0 bases and at J to 2 bases, leaving 1 base not matched to a gene. For the CDR3, the DNA is TGTGCCAGCAGCTTGGTGGGACAGCAAGAGACCCAGTACTTC. This sequence encodes CASSLVGQQETQYF.

This sequence joins TRBV20-1 and TRBJ2-5; D is perhaps TRBD1 or TRBD2 (5 bases each). Germline V gene sequence: CDR1 DFQATT, CDR2 SNEGSKA (reference sequence). There are 12 residues in the CDR3. Trimming took 3 bases from V and 3 from J, leaving 8 bases between them. Here the CDR3 reads CSASGAEETQYF. CDR3 in DNA: TGCAGTGCTAGCGGGGCCGAAGAGACCCAGTACTTC.

The chain couples TRBV7-9 to TRBJ2-1; the match to TRBD2 covers 7 bases. Trimming at V came to 4 bases and at J to 3 bases, leaving 12 bases not matched to a gene. The CDR3 is 17 amino acids. Per germline, CDR1 SEHNR and CDR2 FQNEAQ (reference sequence). The CDR3: CASSSNRAGKNYNEQFF. The CDR3 DNA is TGTGCCAGCAGCTCGAATAGAGCGGGAAAGAACTACAATGAGCAGTTCTTC. Using reference TRBV7-9 and TRBJ2-1 for the parts outside the CDR3, the full variable domain is DTGVSQNPRHKITKRGQNVTFRCDPISEHNRLYWYRQTLGQGPEFLTYFQNEAQLEKSRLLSDRFSAERPKGSFSTLEIQRTEQGDSAMYLCASSSNRAGKNYNEQFFGPGTRLTVL.